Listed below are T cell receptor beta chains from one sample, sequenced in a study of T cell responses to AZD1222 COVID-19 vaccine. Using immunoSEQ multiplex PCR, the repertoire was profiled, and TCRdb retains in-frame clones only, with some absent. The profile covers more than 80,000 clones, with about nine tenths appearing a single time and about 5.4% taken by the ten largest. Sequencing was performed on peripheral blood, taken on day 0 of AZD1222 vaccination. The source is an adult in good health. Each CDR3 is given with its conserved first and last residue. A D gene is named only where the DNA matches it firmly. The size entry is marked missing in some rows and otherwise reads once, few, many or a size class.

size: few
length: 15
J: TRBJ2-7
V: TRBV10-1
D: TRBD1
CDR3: CASSERTGVSYEQYF
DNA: TGCGCCAGCAGTGAGAGGACAGGGGTGTCCTACGAGCAGTACTTC

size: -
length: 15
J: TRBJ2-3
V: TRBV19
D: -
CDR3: CASSTSGSSTDTQYF
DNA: TGTGCCAGTAGTACGTCAGGGTCAAGCACAGATACGCAGTATTTT

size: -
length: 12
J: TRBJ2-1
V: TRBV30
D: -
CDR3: CAWSVGSNEQFF
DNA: TGTGCCTGGAGTGTAGGGTCCAATGAGCAGTTCTTC

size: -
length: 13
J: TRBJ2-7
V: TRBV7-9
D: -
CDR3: CASSSYRVGEQYF
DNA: TGTGCCAGCAGCAGCTACAGGGTTGGCGAGCAGTACTTC

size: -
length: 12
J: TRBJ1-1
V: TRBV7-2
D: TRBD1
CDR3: CASSIQGAGAFF
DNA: TGTGCCAGCAGCATACAGGGGGCTGGAGCTTTCTTT

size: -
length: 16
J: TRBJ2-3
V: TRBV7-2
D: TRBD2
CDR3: CASSSRASGRVDTQYF
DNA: TGTGCCAGCAGCTCCAGGGCTAGCGGACGGGTGGATACGCAGTATTTT

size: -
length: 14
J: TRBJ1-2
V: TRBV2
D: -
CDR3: CASRQDLYNYGYTF
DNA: TGTGCCAGCAGGCAGGATCTCTATAACTATGGCTACACCTTC

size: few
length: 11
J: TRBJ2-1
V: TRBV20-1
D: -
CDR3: CSAQTANEQFF
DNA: TGCAGTGCTCAAACCGCCAATGAGCAGTTCTTC

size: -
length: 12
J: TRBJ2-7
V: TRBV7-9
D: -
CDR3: CASSFDIYEQYF
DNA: TGTGCCAGCAGCTTCGACATCTACGAGCAGTACTTC

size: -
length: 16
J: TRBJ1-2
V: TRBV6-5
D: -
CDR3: CASSYSLGGGSYGYTF
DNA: TGTGCCAGCAGTTACTCGTTGGGCGGTGGGTCCTATGGCTACACCTTC

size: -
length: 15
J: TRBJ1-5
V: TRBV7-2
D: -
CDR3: CASSIPGTSYQPQHF
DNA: TGTGCCAGCAGCATACCCGGAACCAGCTATCAGCCCCAGCATTTT

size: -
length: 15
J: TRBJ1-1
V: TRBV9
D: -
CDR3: CASSVGGLRDTEAFF
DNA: TGTGCCAGCAGCGTAGGAGGCCTCAGGGACACTGAAGCTTTCTTT

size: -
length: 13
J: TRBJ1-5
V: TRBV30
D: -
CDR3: CAWATRGNQPQHF
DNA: TGTGCCTGGGCGACCAGGGGCAATCAGCCCCAGCATTTT

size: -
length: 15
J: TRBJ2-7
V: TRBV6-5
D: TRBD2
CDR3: CASSLRDSGRYEQYF
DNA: TGTGCCAGCAGTCTCCGCGATAGCGGGAGGTACGAGCAGTACTTC

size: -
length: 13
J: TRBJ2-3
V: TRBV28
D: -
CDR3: CASIGPLTDTQYF
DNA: TGTGCCAGCATAGGTCCCCTCACAGATACGCAGTATTTT

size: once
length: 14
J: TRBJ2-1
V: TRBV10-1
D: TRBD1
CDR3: CASSRTGAGNEQFF
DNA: TGCGCCAGCAGCCGGACAGGGGCAGGCAATGAGCAGTTCTTC

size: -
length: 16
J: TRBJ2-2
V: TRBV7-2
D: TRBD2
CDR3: CASSLVAGAGTGELFF
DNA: TGTGCCAGCAGCTTAGTGGCGGGAGCCGGGACCGGGGAGCTGTTTTTT

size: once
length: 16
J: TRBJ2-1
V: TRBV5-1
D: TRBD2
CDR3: CASSLNRLAGDGEQFF
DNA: TGCGCCAGCAGCTTGAACCGACTAGCGGGAGATGGTGAGCAGTTCTTC

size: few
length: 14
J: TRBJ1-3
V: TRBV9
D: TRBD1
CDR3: CASSVTGVGNTIYF
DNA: TGTGCCAGCAGCGTTACAGGGGTCGGAAACACCATATATTTT

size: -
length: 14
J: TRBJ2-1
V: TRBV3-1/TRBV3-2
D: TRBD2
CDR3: CASSPLAGGNEQFF
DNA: TGTGCCAGCAGCCCCCTAGCGGGAGGGAATGAGCAGTTCTTC

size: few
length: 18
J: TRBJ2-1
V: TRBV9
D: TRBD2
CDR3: CASSVDPATSGGDNEQFF
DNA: TGTGCCAGCAGCGTAGACCCAGCGACTAGCGGGGGTGACAATGAGCAGTTCTTC

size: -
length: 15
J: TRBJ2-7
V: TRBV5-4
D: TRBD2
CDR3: CASSTGLAGGWEQYF
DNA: TGTGCCAGCAGCACTGGACTAGCGGGAGGGTGGGAGCAGTACTTC

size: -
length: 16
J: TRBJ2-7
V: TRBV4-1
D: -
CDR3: CASSPLPRGTTYEQYF
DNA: TGCGCCAGCAGCCCCCTACCCCGGGGGACAACCTACGAGCAGTACTTC

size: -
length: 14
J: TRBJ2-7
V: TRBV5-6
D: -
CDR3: CASSFPWTSLEQYF
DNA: TGTGCCAGCAGCTTCCCCTGGACATCTTTAGAGCAGTACTTC

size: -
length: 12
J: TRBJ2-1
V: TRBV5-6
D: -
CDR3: CASSLGGNEQFF
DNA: TGTGCCAGCAGCTTGGGGGGCAATGAGCAGTTCTTC

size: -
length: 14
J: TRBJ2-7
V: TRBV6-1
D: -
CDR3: CASSDRPFFYEQYF
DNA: TGTGCCAGCAGTGACAGGCCCTTCTTCTACGAGCAGTACTTC

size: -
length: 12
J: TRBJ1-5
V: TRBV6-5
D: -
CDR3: CASRNSNQPQHF
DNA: TGTGCCAGCAGAAATAGCAATCAGCCCCAGCATTTT

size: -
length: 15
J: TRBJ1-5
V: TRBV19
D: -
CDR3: CASRQKPNLNQPQHF
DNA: TGTGCCAGTAGACAGAAGCCAAACCTAAATCAGCCCCAGCATTTT

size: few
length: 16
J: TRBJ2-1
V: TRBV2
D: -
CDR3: CASSEWSFTSYNEQFF
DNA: TGTGCCAGCAGTGAATGGAGCTTTACGAGTTACAATGAGCAGTTCTTC

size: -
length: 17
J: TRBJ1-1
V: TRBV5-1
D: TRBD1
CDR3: CASSLAVIRGVNTEAFF
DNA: TGCGCCAGCAGCTTGGCGGTGATCAGGGGGGTGAACACTGAAGCTTTCTTT

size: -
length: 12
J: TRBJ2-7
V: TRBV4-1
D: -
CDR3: CASSPQGGEQYF
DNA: TGCGCCAGCAGCCCACAGGGCGGCGAGCAGTACTTC

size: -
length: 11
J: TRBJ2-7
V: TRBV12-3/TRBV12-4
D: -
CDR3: CASSYNYEQYF
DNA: TGTGCCAGCAGCTATAACTACGAGCAGTACTTC

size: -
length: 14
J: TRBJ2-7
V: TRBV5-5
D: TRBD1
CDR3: CASSITGATYEQYF
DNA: TGTGCCAGCAGCATTACAGGGGCTACCTACGAGCAGTACTTC

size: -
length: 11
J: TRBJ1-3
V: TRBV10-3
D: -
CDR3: CALAGGDTIYF
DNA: TGTGCCCTAGCGGGGGGCGACACCATATATTTT

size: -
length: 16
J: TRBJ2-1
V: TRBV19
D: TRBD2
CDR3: CASSKTSGSSYNEQFF
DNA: TGTGCCAGTAGTAAGACTAGCGGGAGCTCCTACAATGAGCAGTTCTTC

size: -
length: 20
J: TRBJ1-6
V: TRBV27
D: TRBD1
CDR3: CASSKTIAGQGVYYNSPLHF
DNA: TGTGCCAGCAGTAAGACTATCGCCGGACAGGGGGTGTACTATAATTCACCCCTCCACTTT

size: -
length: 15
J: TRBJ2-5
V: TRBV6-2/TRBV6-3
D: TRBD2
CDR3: CASSYGLAPQETQYF
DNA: TGTGCCAGCAGTTACGGACTAGCGCCCCAAGAGACCCAGTACTTC

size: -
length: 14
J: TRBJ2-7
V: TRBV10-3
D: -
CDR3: CAIRNQRSLNEQYF
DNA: TGTGCCATCAGGAATCAACGATCCCTTAACGAGCAGTACTTC

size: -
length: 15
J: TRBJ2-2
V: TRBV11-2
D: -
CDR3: CASSLDASVAGELFF
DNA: TGTGCCAGCAGCTTAGACGCTAGCGTCGCCGGGGAGCTGTTTTTT

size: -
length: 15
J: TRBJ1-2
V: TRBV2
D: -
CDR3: CASSGLLGMNYGYTF
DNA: TGTGCCAGCAGTGGCCTCTTGGGGATGAACTATGGCTACACCTTC

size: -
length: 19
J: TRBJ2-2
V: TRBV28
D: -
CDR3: CASSFGGFQGGGNTGELFF
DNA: TGTGCCAGCAGTTTCGGAGGGTTCCAAGGGGGAGGGAACACCGGGGAGCTGTTTTTT

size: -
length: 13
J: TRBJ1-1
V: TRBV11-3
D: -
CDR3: CASSPTPEAPAFF
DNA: TGTGCCAGCAGCCCTACCCCAGAAGCCCCAGCTTTCTTT

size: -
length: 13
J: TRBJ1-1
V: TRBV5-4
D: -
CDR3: CASSLALNTEAFF
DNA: TGTGCCAGCAGCTTGGCCTTGAACACTGAAGCTTTCTTT

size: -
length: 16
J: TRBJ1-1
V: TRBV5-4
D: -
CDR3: CASSSSPIAMNTEAFF
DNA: TGTGCCAGCAGCTCCTCTCCGATCGCTATGAACACTGAAGCTTTCTTT

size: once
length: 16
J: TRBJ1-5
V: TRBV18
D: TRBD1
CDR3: CASSPFPGQGDQPQHF
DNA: TGTGCCAGCTCACCATTCCCGGGACAGGGTGATCAGCCCCAGCATTTT

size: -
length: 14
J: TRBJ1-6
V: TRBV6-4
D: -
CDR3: CASRLDGGNSPLHF
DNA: TGTGCCAGCAGGCTCGACGGGGGTAATTCACCCCTCCACTTT

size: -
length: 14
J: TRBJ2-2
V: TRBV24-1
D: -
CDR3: CATSDFPDTGELFF
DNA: TGTGCCACCAGTGATTTCCCCGACACCGGGGAGCTGTTTTTT

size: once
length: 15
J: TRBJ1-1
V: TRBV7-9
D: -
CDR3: CASSYDRQANTEAFF
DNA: TGTGCCAGCAGTTACGACCGACAGGCGAACACTGAAGCTTTCTTT

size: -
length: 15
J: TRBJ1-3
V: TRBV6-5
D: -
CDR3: CASSYWANSGNTIYF
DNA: TGTGCCAGCAGTTACTGGGCGAACTCTGGAAACACCATATATTTT

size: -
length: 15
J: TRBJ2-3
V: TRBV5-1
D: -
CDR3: CASSLKDSNADTQYF
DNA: TGCGCCAGCAGCTTGAAGGACAGCAACGCAGATACGCAGTATTTT

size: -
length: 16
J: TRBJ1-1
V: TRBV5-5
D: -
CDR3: CASSLVTGLGNTEAFF
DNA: TGTGCCAGCAGCTTGGTAACGGGCCTTGGGAACACTGAAGCTTTCTTT

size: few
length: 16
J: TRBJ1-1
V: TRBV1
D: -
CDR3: CTSSHLRTVMNTEAFF
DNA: TGCACCAGCAGCCATCTCAGGACAGTAATGAACACTGAAGCTTTCTTT